The T cell receptor beta chain described here comes from a study of T cells in Graves' hyperthyroidism and ophthalmopathy. Study conclusions and caveats: Most expanded thyroid clonotypes above 0.001 also appeared in blood. Ophthalmopathy could be told apart from stable hyperthyroidism with a 13 V-J model.

TCR beta CDR3 regions were amplified from RNA transcripts. TCR CDR3 underwent first-round RT-PCR with the HTBI primer set. TCRdb called the multiplex PCR reads again in MiXCR, with one record for every CDR3 protein. The sample shows under 350,000 distinct CDR3 sequences, around a sixth of them seen only once. PBMCs stemmed from over 7.5 ml fresh peripheral blood. Concerning this clonotype itself: Its antigen is currently unknown.

The CDR3 totals 11 residues. Deletions cut 1 base from V and 6 bases from J, with 5 bases between. Per the germline V gene, CDR1 is GTSNPN and CDR2 is SVGIG (reference sequence). This sequence was found in a woman aged 45-65 years with Graves' hyperthyroidism. Sequencing input: blood. The V gene is TRBV30, the J gene TRBJ2-3; no definite D call. In DNA, the CDR3 is TGTGCCTGGAGTGCAAGGGATACGCAGTATTTT. Translation gives CAWSARDTQYF.